The clone carrying this T cell receptor (beta chain) was observed a single time. The data stem from a study of blood T cell repertoires in COVID-19. In the study overall: Spain, Italy and the United States supplied samples that represented acute and convalescent COVID-19. From T cells, B-cell-depleted T cells, or PBMCs came the material, which was cDNA or gDNA.

Germline V gives CDR1 KGHSH, CDR2 LQKENI. The trim removed 3 bases at V and 13 bases at J, leaving 4 bases unmatched. The CDR3 spans 13 residues. Original analysis: Nucleated cell number was recorded as an estimate derived from reference gene primer amplification. Assay: immunoSEQ multiplex PCR; the TCRdb copy retains only in-frame clones and omits some. D and trimming come from the DNA, and the V and J calls and clone size come from that table. The table includes 120,000 or so clones, about 90% detected once. Sequencing was performed on peripheral blood. The gene calls are TRBV18 and TRBJ2-1; TRBD2 agrees at 12 bases. The clonotype originates from a woman aged 55-70 years with acute or convalescent COVID-19. CDR3 sequence reads: CASSPSSGRVQFF. CDR3 nucleotides: TGTGCCAGCTCACCGTCTAGCGGGAGGGTCCAGTTCTTC.